This T cell receptor (beta chain) was profiled in a study of technical replicates of blood from a handful of donors. Profiling relied on immunoSEQ multiplex PCR, and the TCRdb table lists in-frame clones only, not all of them. This sample has about 70,000 clones, with 95% found just once. Sequencing was carried out using T cells isolated from PBMCs. The sequence came from a human donor in good health.

The chain's CDR3 is CARSDHRGTHTGELFF. The CDR3 coding sequence is TGTGCCAGAAGCGACCACAGGGGTACGCACACCGGGGAGCTGTTTTTT. The chain carries TRBV5-3 and TRBJ2-2; TRBD1 agrees at 7 bases. TRBV5-3 is sorted into the ORF group, with uncertain function. V gave up 4 bases and J gave up 3 bases; unmatched junction bases: 9. The CDR3 runs to 16 residues.